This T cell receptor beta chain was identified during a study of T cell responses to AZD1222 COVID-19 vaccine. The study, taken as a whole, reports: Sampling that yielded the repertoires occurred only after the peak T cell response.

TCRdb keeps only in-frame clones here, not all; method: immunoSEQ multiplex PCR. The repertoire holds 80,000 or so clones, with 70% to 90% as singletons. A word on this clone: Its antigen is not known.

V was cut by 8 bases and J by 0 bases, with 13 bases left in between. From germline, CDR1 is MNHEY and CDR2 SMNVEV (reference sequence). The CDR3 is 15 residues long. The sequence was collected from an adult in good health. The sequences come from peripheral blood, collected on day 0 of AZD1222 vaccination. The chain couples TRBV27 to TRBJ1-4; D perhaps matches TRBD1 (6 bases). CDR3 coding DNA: TGTGCCAGCGGGGGGCGGGATGCAACTAATGAAAAACTGTTTTTT. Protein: CASGGRDATNEKLFF.